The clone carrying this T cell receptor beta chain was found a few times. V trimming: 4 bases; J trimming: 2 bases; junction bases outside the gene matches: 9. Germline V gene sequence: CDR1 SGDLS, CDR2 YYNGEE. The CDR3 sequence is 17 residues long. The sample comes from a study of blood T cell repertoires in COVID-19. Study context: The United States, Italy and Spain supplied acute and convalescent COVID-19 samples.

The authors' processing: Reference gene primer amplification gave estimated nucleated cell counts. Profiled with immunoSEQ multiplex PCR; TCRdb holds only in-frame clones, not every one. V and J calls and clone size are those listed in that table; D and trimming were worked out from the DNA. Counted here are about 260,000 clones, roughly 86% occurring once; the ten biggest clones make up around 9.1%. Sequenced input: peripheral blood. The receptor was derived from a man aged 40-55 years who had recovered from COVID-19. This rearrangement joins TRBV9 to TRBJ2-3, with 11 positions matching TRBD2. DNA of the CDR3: TGTGCCAGCAGCCCCGGGACTAGCGGATGGATCACAGATACGCAGTATTTT. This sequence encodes CASSPGTSGWITDTQYF. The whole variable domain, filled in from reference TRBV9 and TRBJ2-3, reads DSGVTQTPKHLITATGQRVTLRCSPRSGDLSVYWYQQSLDQGLQFLIQYYNGEERAKGNILERFSAQQFPDLHSELNLSSLELGDSALYFCASSPGTSGWITDTQYFGPGTRLTVL.